A selection of T cell receptor beta chains follows, all from one sample in a study of cytomegalovirus exposure and HLA in healthy donors. The repertoire was sequenced with immunoSEQ multiplex PCR; TCRdb's copy has only in-frame clones and lacks some. The table records 100,000 to 150,000 clones, less than 85% of them present only once. The sequenced material came from PBMCs. Receptors originate from a woman aged 40 to 55 in good health and CMV-seropositive. Each CDR3 is given with its conserved first and last residue. The D gene is left open where the match is weak. Clone size is stated in some rows and not others, as once, few, many or a class when expanded.

TRBV9	TRBJ2-3	.	TRBD2	CASSVPPGLDSDTQYF	TGTGCCAGCAGCGTACCTCCGGGACTAGACTCAGATACGCAGTATTTT
TRBV11-2	TRBJ1-4	.	TRBD1	CASSTDRGGGENEKLFF	TGTGCCAGCAGCACGGACAGGGGAGGAGGGGAAAATGAAAAACTGTTTTTT
TRBV4-1	TRBJ1-2	few	TRBD1	CASSQVDRDYGYTF	TGCGCCAGCAGCCAAGTCGACAGGGACTATGGCTACACCTTC
TRBV18	TRBJ2-7	.	.	CASSPNLQEKQYF	TGTGCCAGCTCACCGAACCTACAGGAGAAGCAGTACTTC
TRBV30	TRBJ2-3	.	.	CASSRQRTDTQYF	TGTGCCAGTTCCCGACAGCGCACAGATACGCAGTATTTT
TRBV27	TRBJ1-1	.	.	CASSLSLGAVAFF	TGTGCCAGCAGTTTATCGCTGGGGGCCGTCGCTTTCTTT
TRBV19	TRBJ2-3	.	.	CASSIGGSTDTQYF	TGTGCCAGTAGTATAGGCGGGAGCACAGATACGCAGTATTTT
TRBV5-6	TRBJ2-7	.	TRBD1	CASSLALQGFGMLYEQYF	TGTGCCAGCAGCTTGGCACTACAGGGGTTCGGGATGTTGTACGAGCAGTACTTC
TRBV7-9	TRBJ2-1	.	TRBD2	CASSLGETSGRLQFF	TGTGCCAGCAGCTTAGGTGAGACTAGCGGGCGACTGCAGTTCTTC
TRBV7-9	TRBJ1-4	.	.	CASSLDSRKLFF	TGTGCCAGCAGCTTGGACTCACGAAAACTGTTTTTT
TRBV7-2	TRBJ2-3	.	TRBD2	CASSLTGTSGGQGTQYF	TGTGCCAGCAGCTTAACCGGGACTAGCGGGGGGCAAGGTACGCAGTATTTT
TRBV7-3	TRBJ2-1	.	.	CASSLSPTRISGEQFF	TGTGCCAGCAGCTTAAGTCCGACTAGGATAAGTGGTGAGCAGTTCTTC
TRBV9	TRBJ2-2	.	TRBD2	CASSVVDDPWRLAGIGGELFF	TGTGCCAGCAGCGTAGTCGACGATCCCTGGCGACTAGCGGGAATTGGCGGGGAGCTGTTTTTT
TRBV29-1	TRBJ2-3	.	TRBD2	CSGTGLAGGPLADTQYF	TGCAGCGGGACCGGACTAGCGGGAGGGCCTTTAGCAGATACGCAGTATTTT
TRBV25-1	TRBJ1-1	.	TRBD1	CASSARTGGYTEAFF	TGTGCCAGCAGTGCCAGGACAGGGGGTTACACTGAAGCTTTCTTT
TRBV19	TRBJ2-5	few	TRBD1	CASSRDSPYQETQYF	TGTGCCAGTAGCCGGGACAGCCCGTACCAAGAGACCCAGTACTTC
TRBV20-1	TRBJ1-1	.	.	CSPWRAEAFF	TGCAGTCCATGGAGGGCAGAAGCTTTCTTT
TRBV4-1	TRBJ1-5	few	TRBD1	CASSLGQGNTQPQHF	TGCGCCAGCAGCCTAGGACAGGGGAACACTCAGCCCCAGCATTTT
TRBV6-5	TRBJ2-2	.	TRBD1	CASSGGQGPTGELFF	TGTGCCAGCAGCGGGGGACAGGGGCCGACCGGGGAGCTGTTTTTT
TRBV19	TRBJ2-1	.	.	CASMEGSYNEQFF	TGTGCCAGTATGGAGGGGTCCTACAATGAGCAGTTCTTC
TRBV5-5	TRBJ2-5	.	TRBD1	CASSPVGTGVSVETQYF	TGTGCCAGCAGCCCCGTTGGGACAGGGGTCTCCGTAGAGACCCAGTACTTC
TRBV9	TRBJ2-6	.	TRBD1	CASSVVDRGGTNVLTF	TGTGCCAGCAGCGTAGTGGACAGGGGGGGGACCAACGTCCTGACTTTC
TRBV2	TRBJ1-4	.	.	CASRGGRNEKLFF	TGTGCCAGCAGGGGGGGACGGAATGAAAAACTGTTTTTT
TRBV6-5	TRBJ1-2	.	.	CASSSLSDRSYGYTF	TGTGCCAGCAGTTCCCTATCCGACAGGTCCTATGGCTACACCTTC
TRBV2	TRBJ1-3	.	TRBD1	CASSDLDRVSGNTIYF	TGTGCCAGCAGTGACCTAGACAGGGTTTCTGGAAACACCATATATTTT
TRBV30	TRBJ1-4	.	.	CAWSISTGSNEKLFF	TGTGCCTGGAGTATATCAACAGGGTCTAATGAAAAACTGTTTTTT
TRBV6-1	TRBJ1-1	few	TRBD1	CASSEEGRGRNEAFF	TGTGCCAGCAGTGAAGAGGGCAGGGGGCGGAATGAAGCTTTCTTT
TRBV28	TRBJ1-5	few	.	CASRLGGVGQPQHF	TGTGCCAGCAGATTGGGGGGTGTGGGTCAGCCCCAGCATTTT
TRBV2	TRBJ1-1	.	.	CASSEEEYTEAFF	TGTGCCAGCAGTGAAGAGGAGTACACTGAAGCTTTCTTT
TRBV19	TRBJ2-4	few	.	CASTLGTLAKNIQYF	TGTGCCAGTACCCTCGGGACACTAGCCAAAAACATTCAGTACTTC
TRBV19	TRBJ1-5	.	TRBD1	CASSKDRAYSNQPQHF	TGTGCCAGTAGTAAGGACAGGGCATATAGCAATCAGCCCCAGCATTTT
TRBV9	TRBJ1-5	.	.	CASSVGGGRQPQHF	TGTGCCAGCAGCGTAGGCGGGGGACGTCAGCCCCAGCATTTT
TRBV11-1	TRBJ2-4	.	TRBD2	CASSPLAGVAKNIQYF	TGTGCCAGCAGCCCGCTAGCGGGAGTTGCCAAAAACATTCAGTACTTC
TRBV5-1	TRBJ2-1	.	TRBD2	CASSQEGTSFDEQFF	TGCGCCAGCAGCCAGGAGGGGACTAGCTTTGATGAGCAGTTCTTC